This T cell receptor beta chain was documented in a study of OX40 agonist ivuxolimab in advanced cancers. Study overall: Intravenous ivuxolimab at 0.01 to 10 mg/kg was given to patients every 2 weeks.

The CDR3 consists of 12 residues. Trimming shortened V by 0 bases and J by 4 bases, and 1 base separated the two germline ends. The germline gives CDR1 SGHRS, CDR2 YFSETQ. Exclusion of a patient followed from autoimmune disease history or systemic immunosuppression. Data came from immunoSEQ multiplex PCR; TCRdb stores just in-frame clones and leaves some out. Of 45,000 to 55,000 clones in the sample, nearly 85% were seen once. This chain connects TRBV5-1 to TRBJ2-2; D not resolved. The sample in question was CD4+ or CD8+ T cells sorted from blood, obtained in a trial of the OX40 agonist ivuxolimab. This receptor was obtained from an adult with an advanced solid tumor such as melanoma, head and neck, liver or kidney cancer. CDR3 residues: CASSLATGELFF. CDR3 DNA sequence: TGCGCCAGCAGCTTGGCCACCGGGGAGCTGTTTTTT.